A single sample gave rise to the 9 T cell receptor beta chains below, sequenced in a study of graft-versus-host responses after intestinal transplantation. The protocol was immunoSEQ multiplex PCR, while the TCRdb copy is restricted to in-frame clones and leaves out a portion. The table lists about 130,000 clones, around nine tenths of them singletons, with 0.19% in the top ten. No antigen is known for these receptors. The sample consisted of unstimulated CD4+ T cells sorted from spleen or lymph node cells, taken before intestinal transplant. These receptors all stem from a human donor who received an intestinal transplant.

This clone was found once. Here the CDR3 reads CASTRTGGAKGYTF. The CDR3 nucleotides read TGTGCCAGCACCCGGACAGGGGGTGCGAAAGGCTACACCTTC. The chain joins TRBV28 to TRBJ1-2; 10 bases map to TRBD1. The V and J ends lost 7 bases and 8 bases, in that order; junction bases with no gene match: 10. This CDR3 is built from 14 residues. Germline CDR1 and CDR2: MDHEN and SYDVKM.

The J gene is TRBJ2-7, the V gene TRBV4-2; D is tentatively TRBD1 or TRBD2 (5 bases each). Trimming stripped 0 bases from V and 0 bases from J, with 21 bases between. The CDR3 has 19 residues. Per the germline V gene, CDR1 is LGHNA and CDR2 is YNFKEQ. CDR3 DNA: TGTGCCAGCAGCCAAGATAAGGGATCGGGGCAGGGTTACTCCTACGAGCAGTACTTC. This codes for CASSQDKGSGQGYSYEQYF.

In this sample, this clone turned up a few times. The CDR3 protein is CASRQGAGGLAGELFF. The CDR3 DNA reads as TGTGCCAGCAGACAAGGAGCGGGAGGGCTGGCCGGGGAGCTGTTTTTT. This chain uses TRBV6-4 with TRBJ2-2, with 10 bases that match TRBD2. CDR3 length equals 16 residues. The germline V gene has CDR1 MRHNA and CDR2 SNTAGT. J lost 6 bases, V lost 6 bases, and 10 bases had no gene match.

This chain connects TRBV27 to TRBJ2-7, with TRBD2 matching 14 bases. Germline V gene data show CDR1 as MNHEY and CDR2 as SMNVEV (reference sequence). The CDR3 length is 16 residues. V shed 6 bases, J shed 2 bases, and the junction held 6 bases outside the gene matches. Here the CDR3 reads CASSTRTSGRTYEQYF. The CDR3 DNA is TGTGCCAGCAGCACCAGGACTAGCGGGAGGACCTACGAGCAGTACTTC.

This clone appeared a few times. The DNA of the CDR3 is TGTGCCAGCAGCGGAGGACTAGCGGGAGGGCCGCGATCAGCTATTCAGTACTTC. Amino acids: CASSGGLAGGPRSAIQYF. This rearrangement joins TRBV7-2 to TRBJ2-4; 15 bases fit TRBD2. Losses at the gene ends were 5 bases for V and 10 bases for J; bases not matched to a gene: 15. The CDR3 has 18 amino acids. CDR1 is SGHTA, CDR2 FQGNSA, per germline. Looking up the rest from reference TRBV7-2 and TRBJ2-4 gives the full variable domain: GAGVSQSPSNKVTEKGKDVELRCDPISGHTALYWYRQSLGQGLEFLIYFQGNSAPDKSGLPSDRFSAERTGGSVSTLTIQRTQQEDSAVYLCASSGGLAGGPRSAIQYFGAGTRLSVL.

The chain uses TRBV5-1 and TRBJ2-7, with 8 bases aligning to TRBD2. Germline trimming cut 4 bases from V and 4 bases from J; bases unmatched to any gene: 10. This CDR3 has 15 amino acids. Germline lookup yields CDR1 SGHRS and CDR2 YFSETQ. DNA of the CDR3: TGCGCCAGCAGCCCTAGTGTAGCGGGAAGGTACGAGCAGTACTTC. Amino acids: CASSPSVAGRYEQYF.

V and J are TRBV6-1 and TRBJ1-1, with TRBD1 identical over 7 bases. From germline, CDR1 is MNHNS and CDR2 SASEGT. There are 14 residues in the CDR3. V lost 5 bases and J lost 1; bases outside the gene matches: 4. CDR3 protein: CASSNRGPNTEAFF. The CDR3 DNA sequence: TGTGCCAGCAGTAACAGGGGACCGAACACTGAAGCTTTCTTT.

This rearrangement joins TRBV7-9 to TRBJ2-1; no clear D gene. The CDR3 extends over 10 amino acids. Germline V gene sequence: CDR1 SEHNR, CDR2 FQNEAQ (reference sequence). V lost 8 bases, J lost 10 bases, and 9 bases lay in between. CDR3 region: CASGAGEQFF. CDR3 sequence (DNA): TGTGCCAGCGGTGCAGGCGAGCAGTTCTTC.

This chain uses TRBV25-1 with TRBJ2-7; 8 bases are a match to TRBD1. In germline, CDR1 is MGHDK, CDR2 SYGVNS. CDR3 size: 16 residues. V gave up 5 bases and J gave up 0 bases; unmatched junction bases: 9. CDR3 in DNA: TGTGCCAGCAGTAGAGAAGGACAGGGATACTCCTACGAGCAGTACTTC. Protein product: CASSREGQGYSYEQYF.